Detailed here is one TCR beta chain. The data were taken from a study of control samples from healthy donors and cancer patients. The protocol was immunoSEQ multiplex PCR, while the TCRdb copy is restricted to in-frame clones and leaves out a portion. The sample has 95,000 to 150,000 clones, 92% seen once. Germline values: CDR1 LNHNV, CDR2 YYDKDF (reference sequence). Trimming removed 0 bases at V and 2 bases at J, with 10 bases between. CDR3 length: 16 amino acids. J is TRBJ2-2 and V is TRBV15, with D perhaps given as TRBD1 or TRBD2 (6 bases each). The receptor comes from a man older than 75 with head and neck cancer. Material for sequencing was PBMCs. The CDR3 region has the DNA TGTGCCACCAGCAGAGAAAGGGGGGAAAACACCGGGGAGCTGTTTTTT. Residues: CATSRERGENTGELFF.